One sample yielded the 6 T cell receptor beta chains listed below, sequenced in a study of shared clonotypes between healthy human individuals. Naivety among CD8 cells was defined by CD45RO negativity and positive CCR7 selection, thereby excluding terminally differentiated effector memory CD45RA+ cells. Profiled with immunoSEQ multiplex PCR; TCRdb holds only in-frame clones, not every one. Among around 2,000,000 clones listed, approximately 94% were seen once. The sequencing input was naive CD8+ T cells sorted from blood. These receptors originate from a man between 18 and 29 years old in good health.

This chain links TRBV7-2 with TRBJ2-7, with D maybe TRBD2 (5 bases). Germline V CDR1 and CDR2: SGHTA, FQGNSA. Trimming shortened V by 4 bases and J by 5 bases, and 15 bases separated the two germline ends. This CDR3 has 14 residues. The CDR3, as DNA: TGTGCCAGCAGCTCCCACGGGGTGTCCCACGAGCAGTACTTC. It yields the protein CASSSHGVSHEQYF.

The chain has TRBV5-6 and TRBJ2-3; a possible D gene is TRBD2 (5 bases). The CDR3 spans 15 residues. The germline V gene has CDR1 SGHDT and CDR2 YYEEEE. With 2 bases removed from V and 1 base from J, the gap between germline ends came to 11 bases. The CDR3: CASSFPHGGTDTQYF. The CDR3 DNA follows: TGTGCCAGCAGCTTCCCGCACGGGGGCACAGATACGCAGTATTTT.

This clone appeared a single time. The sample has other DNA sequences that encode this CDR3 too. The chain combines TRBV10-1 with TRBJ2-1, with D hard to call. The germline CDR1 and CDR2 sequences are WNHNN and SYGVQD (reference sequence). The germline V and J ends were trimmed by 2 bases and 7 bases, with 9 bases remaining between them. This CDR3 comprises 13 residues. The DNA for the CDR3 is TGCGCCAGCAGTGAGGGGCCCGGGAATGAGCAGTTCTTC. Amino acids: CASSEGPGNEQFF.

The CDR3 DNA follows: TGTGCCAGCAGTTACCGGACAGGAGCCACTGAAGCTTTCTTT. Translated, it gives CASSYRTGATEAFF. The gene calls are TRBV6-6 and TRBJ1-1, with 7 bases aligning to TRBD1. The CDR3 covers 14 residues. Per germline, CDR1 MNHNY and CDR2 SVGAGI (reference sequence). Unmatched junction bases numbered 4, after V lost 2 bases and J lost 4 bases.

A word on this clone: Other DNA sequences of this sample code for an identical CDR3. For the CDR3, the DNA is TGTGCCAGCAGCCATTGGGACTCCTACGAGCAGTACTTC. Its protein is CASSHWDSYEQYF. This rearrangement joins TRBV7-9 to TRBJ2-7; D remains unclear. Germline CDR1 reads SEHNR; CDR2 reads FQNEAQ (reference sequence). V was cut by 5 bases and J by 0 bases, with 8 bases left in between. The CDR3 totals 13 residues.

Written as DNA, the CDR3 is TGTGCCAGCAGTTACAGGGGGCTTAAGTCCTACGAGCAGTACTTC. Translation: CASSYRGLKSYEQYF. The chain recombines TRBV28 with TRBJ2-7; 9 nucleotides align to TRBD1. CDR1 is MDHEN and CDR2 is SYDVKM in the germline V gene. Losses at the gene ends were 4 bases for V and 1 base for J; bases not matched to a gene: 5. This CDR3 is 15 amino acids long.